These T cell receptor beta chains were read from a single sample in a study of T cell repertoires in cytomegalovirus infection. Using its own MiXCR run on the reads, TCRdb lists one record per CDR3 protein. This sample has some 440,000 distinct CDR3 sequences, with approximately 32% found just once. Sequenced input: PBMCs. The receptors originated from a human donor in good health (CMV status not recorded). Some clones in this sample may be carry-over from other donors' samples. Each CDR3 is given with its conserved first and last residue. Fields, in order: V gene, J gene, D gene, clone size, CDR3 DNA, CDR3 protein. D genes are given only for firm matches. Where a row states a size, it is once, few, many or the class of an expanded clone; other rows omit it.

TRBV29-1,TRBJ1-2,TRBD1,.,TGCAGCGTAAGGACAGGGGATTATGGCTACACCTTC,CSVRTGDYGYTF
TRBV12-3/TRBV12-4,TRBJ2-3,.,many,TGTGCCAGCAGTTTAACCCCGGGTTGGGGGGATACGCAGTATTTT,CASSLTPGWGDTQYF
TRBV25-1,TRBJ1-1,.,.,TGTGCCAGCAGTGAGGGATGGAGAAACACTGAAGCTTTCTTT,CASSEGWRNTEAFF
TRBV4-1,TRBJ1-2,.,many,TGCGCCAGCAGCCAAGTCAACAGTGCCTATGGCTACACCTTC,CASSQVNSAYGYTF
TRBV3-1,TRBJ2-2,TRBD2,few,TGTGCCAGCAGCCGGACTAGCGGGGGATACACCGGGGAGCTGTTTTTT,CASSRTSGGYTGELFF
TRBV19,TRBJ2-1,TRBD2,.,TGTGCCAGTAGTTGGACTAGCGGGGTCAATGAGCAGTTCTTC,CASSWTSGVNEQFF
TRBV7-2,TRBJ1-5,.,many,TGTGCCAGCAGCTCAGGGGCGGGTCAGCCCCAGCATTTT,CASSSGAGQPQHF
TRBV7-8,TRBJ2-3,.,many,TGTGCCAGCAGCTTAGCGTTAGCGTCCACAGATACGCAGTATTTT,CASSLALASTDTQYF
TRBV6-1,TRBJ2-5,.,.,TGTGCCAGCAGCCCCCGGGGGATCCAAGAGACCCAGTACTTC,CASSPRGIQETQYF
TRBV5-6,TRBJ1-5,.,.,TGTGCCAGCAGCTCCGGGACAATCGGTCAGCCCCAGCATTTT,CASSSGTIGQPQHF
TRBV6-1,TRBJ2-1,TRBD2,few,TGTGCCAGCACAGAACTAGCGGGGGGAGGTGAGCAGTTCTTC,CASTELAGGGEQFF
TRBV5-1,TRBJ1-1,.,.,TGCGCCAGCAGCCGCGACAAGAACACTGAAGCTTTCTTT,CASSRDKNTEAFF
TRBV12-3/TRBV12-4,TRBJ1-3,TRBD1,.,TGTGCCAGCAGGCAAGGACAGGGAAACACCCTATATTTC,CASRQGQGNTLYF
TRBV12-3/TRBV12-4,TRBJ2-2,.,few,TGTGCCAGCACCCCCAGGACAGCCCTTAACACCGGGGAGCTGTTTTTT,CASTPRTALNTGELFF
TRBV7-9,TRBJ2-2,.,many,TGTGCCAGCTCCGACCCGAACACCGGGGAGCTGTTTTTT,CASSDPNTGELFF
TRBV28,TRBJ2-2,.,few,TGTGCCACAGAACGATGGGGGGAGCTGTTTTTT,CATERWGELFF
TRBV11-2,TRBJ1-4,.,.,TGTGCCAGCAGCCCCCTATCGGGAGGGATTGGTGAAAAACTGTTTTTT,CASSPLSGGIGEKLFF
TRBV11-2,TRBJ1-6,.,.,TGTGCCAGCTCTGGCAGGGACAAGAGTGGTTCACCCCTCAACTTT,CASSGRDKSGSPLNF
TRBV5-8,TRBJ2-1,.,few,TGTGCCAGCAGCCCAAATCAGAAAAATCTGTACAATGAGCAGTTCTTC,CASSPNQKNLYNEQFF
TRBV4-2,TRBJ2-1,TRBD2,.,TGTGCCAGCAGCCAAGAAATACTAGCGGCAAACAATGAGCAGTTCTTC,CASSQEILAANNEQFF
TRBV20-1,TRBJ2-1,.,once,TGCAGTGCCATCATCGGTTACAATGAGCAGTTCTTC,CSAIIGYNEQFF
TRBV27,TRBJ1-5,.,.,TGTGCCAGCAGTCCCGGGGGCCCTCTCGAGCAGCCCCAGCATTTT,CASSPGGPLEQPQHF
TRBV19,TRBJ1-1,.,once,TGTGCCAGTAGTATTTCGTCCGGCACTGAAGCTTTCTTT,CASSISSGTEAFF
TRBV15,TRBJ1-2,.,few,TGTGCCACCAGCAGCTTAACCTCCGGGGGCCCTGGCTACACCTTC,CATSSLTSGGPGYTF
TRBV20-1,TRBJ2-1,.,.,TGCAGTGGAGATGAGCAGTTCTTC,CSGDEQFF
TRBV6-1,TRBJ2-1,.,few,TGTGCCAGCAGTGAAGTGGGGGGTTTTTCCTCCTACAATGAGCAGTTCTTC,CASSEVGGFSSYNEQFF
TRBV29-1,TRBJ2-3,TRBD1,.,TGCAGCGGACAGGGCTCTCTAAGCACAGATACGCAGTATTTT,CSGQGSLSTDTQYF
TRBV12-3/TRBV12-4,TRBJ1-4,.,.,TGTGCCAGCAGCAGTACGGCTAATGAAAAACTGTTTTTT,CASSSTANEKLFF
TRBV7-9,TRBJ2-6,.,few,TGTGCCAGCAGCTCCGAGTCTGGGGCCAACGTCCTGACTTTC,CASSSESGANVLTF
TRBV11-2,TRBJ2-5,.,.,TGTGCCAGCAGCCCGACTAGTCTGCAAGAGACCCAGTACTTC,CASSPTSLQETQYF
TRBV7-2,TRBJ1-3,.,many,TGTGCCAGCAGCTTAGACGGTGGGACCCGTTCTGGAAACACCATATATTTT,CASSLDGGTRSGNTIYF
TRBV7-9,TRBJ2-3,.,.,TGTGCCAGCAGCGACGCAGATACGCAGTATTTT,CASSDADTQYF
TRBV5-6,TRBJ1-4,TRBD1,.,TGTGCCAGCAGCTATATTACAGGGGCCGAAAAACTGTTTTTT,CASSYITGAEKLFF
TRBV7-2,TRBJ2-2,.,many,TGTGCCAGCAGCTTACAACCCAATCTCGGGGAGCTGTTTTTT,CASSLQPNLGELFF
TRBV7-8,TRBJ2-7,.,.,TGTGCCAGCAGCGACAGAGGCTGGGTGGCAGAGAAGTACTTC,CASSDRGWVAEKYF
TRBV29-1,TRBJ2-2,.,.,TGCAGCGTTGGGGGGGGGCCCAACACCGGGGAGCTGTTTTTT,CSVGGGPNTGELFF
TRBV5-1,TRBJ1-2,.,.,TGCGCCAGCAGCTTGGCCGCGGGGATCAACTATGGCTACACCTTC,CASSLAAGINYGYTF
TRBV19,TRBJ1-1,.,many,TGTGCCAGTAGTATTGGGGTTACTGAAGCTTTCTTT,CASSIGVTEAFF
TRBV28,TRBJ2-3,TRBD2,.,TGTGCCAGCAGCCGAGTACTAGCGGGGGGGAAAGATACGCAGTATTTT,CASSRVLAGGKDTQYF
TRBV6-1,TRBJ1-1,.,many,TGTGCCAGCAGTGACCCCTCAGAAGCTTTCTTT,CASSDPSEAFF
TRBV25-1,TRBJ1-5,.,few,TGTGCCAGCACCAGAGCGCTCATCGCCCCCAATCAGCCCCAGCATTTT,CASTRALIAPNQPQHF
TRBV12-3/TRBV12-4,TRBJ2-1,TRBD1,.,TGTGCCAGCAGCCAGAGACAGGGTGGAAACAATGAGAAGTTCTTC,CASSQRQGGNNEKFF
TRBV25-1,TRBJ2-1,TRBD1,.,TGTGCCAGCTCCGGGACAGGCCCTTACAATGAGCAGTTCTTC,CASSGTGPYNEQFF
TRBV7-2,TRBJ1-2,.,.,TGTGCCAGCAGCTCCAGCAGGGACTATGGCTACACCTTC,CASSSSRDYGYTF
TRBV7-3,TRBJ2-1,TRBD2,few,TGTGCCAGCAGCTTAACGGTGGTAGCGGGGGGACTCCACTCCTACAATGAGCAGTTCTTC,CASSLTVVAGGLHSYNEQFF